These T cell receptor beta chains were read from a single sample in a study of cytomegalovirus exposure and HLA in healthy donors. TCRdb keeps only in-frame clones here, not all; method: immunoSEQ multiplex PCR. The table includes about 150,000 clones, about 60% detected once. Sequencing was carried out using PBMCs. These receptor sequences come from a woman aged 55-69 years in good health and CMV-seropositive. Both conserved end residues are part of each CDR3. A D gene is named only where the DNA matches it firmly. Size is stated for part of the rows, as once, few or many counts, or as a class when the clone is expanded.

D,size,J,V,DNA,CDR3
-,-,TRBJ2-7,TRBV10-1,TGCGCCAGCAGCACAGGGACCGAGCAGTACTTC,CASSTGTEQYF
-,many,TRBJ1-5,TRBV6-6,TGTGCCACCAGGACAAAGAGTAAGGGGCAGCCCCAGCATTTT,CATRTKSKGQPQHF
TRBD1,-,TRBJ2-5,TRBV9,TGTGCCAGCAGCGTAGGGGGCAGGGGGCAAGAGACCCAGTACTTC,CASSVGGRGQETQYF
TRBD1,few,TRBJ1-1,TRBV6-1,TGTGCCAGCATGGAGAGACAGGGAGAAGCTTTCTTT,CASMERQGEAFF
TRBD1,-,TRBJ2-5,TRBV6-6,TGTGCCAGCAGAACCGGGACAGATAGTCGCGAGACCCAGTACTTC,CASRTGTDSRETQYF
TRBD2,-,TRBJ2-2,TRBV27,TGTGCCAGCAGTCCCTGGGGGGGATCGAACACCGGGGAGCTGTTTTTT,CASSPWGGSNTGELFF
-,-,TRBJ2-3,TRBV9,TGTGCCAGCAGCCCCCAGGCGGGTAACGGGCCAGATACGCAGTATTTT,CASSPQAGNGPDTQYF
-,-,TRBJ1-1,TRBV7-6,TGTGCCAGCAGCCTCCGGGGGAACACTGAAGCTTTCTTT,CASSLRGNTEAFF
TRBD2,few,TRBJ2-1,TRBV11-3,TGTGCCAGCAGCCACAGGACTAGCGGGGGAGGATACAATGAGCAGTTCTTC,CASSHRTSGGGYNEQFF
TRBD2,-,TRBJ2-7,TRBV5-1,TGCGCCAGCAGCTTGGGGGCGGGAGAACACGAGCAGTACTTC,CASSLGAGEHEQYF